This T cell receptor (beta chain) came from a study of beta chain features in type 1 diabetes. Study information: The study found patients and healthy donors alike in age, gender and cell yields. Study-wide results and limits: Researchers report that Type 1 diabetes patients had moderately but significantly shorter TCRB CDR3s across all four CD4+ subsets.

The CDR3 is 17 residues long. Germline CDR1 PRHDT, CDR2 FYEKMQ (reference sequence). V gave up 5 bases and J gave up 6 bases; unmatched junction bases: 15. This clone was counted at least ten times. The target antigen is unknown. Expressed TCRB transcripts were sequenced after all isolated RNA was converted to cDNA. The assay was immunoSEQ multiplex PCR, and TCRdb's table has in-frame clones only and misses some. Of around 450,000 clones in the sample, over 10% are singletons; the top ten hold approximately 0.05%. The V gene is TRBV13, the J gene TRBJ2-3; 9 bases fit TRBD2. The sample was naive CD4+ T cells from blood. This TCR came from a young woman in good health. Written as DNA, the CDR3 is TGTGCCAGCAGCCGATCAATTAGCGGGAGATTTGGGGATACGCAGTATTTT. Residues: CASSRSISGRFGDTQYF.